This T cell receptor (beta chain) was identified in a study of control samples from healthy donors and cancer patients. From germline, CDR1 is SGDLS and CDR2 YYNGEE. The ends were cut back, 2 bases at V and 0 bases at J, with 8 bases in the middle. This CDR3 is 15 amino acids long. This table comes from immunoSEQ multiplex PCR, and its TCRdb copy is limited to in-frame clones, with some not included. The sample contains 150,000 to 200,000 clones, 94% of which appear only once. The material sequenced was PBMCs. The chain uses TRBV9 and TRBJ1-4; D not resolved. The receptor was derived from a man aged 55 to 70 with colorectal cancer. The CDR3: CASSVMGATNEKLFF. CDR3 sequence (DNA): TGTGCCAGCAGCGTGATGGGAGCAACTAATGAAAAACTGTTTTTT.